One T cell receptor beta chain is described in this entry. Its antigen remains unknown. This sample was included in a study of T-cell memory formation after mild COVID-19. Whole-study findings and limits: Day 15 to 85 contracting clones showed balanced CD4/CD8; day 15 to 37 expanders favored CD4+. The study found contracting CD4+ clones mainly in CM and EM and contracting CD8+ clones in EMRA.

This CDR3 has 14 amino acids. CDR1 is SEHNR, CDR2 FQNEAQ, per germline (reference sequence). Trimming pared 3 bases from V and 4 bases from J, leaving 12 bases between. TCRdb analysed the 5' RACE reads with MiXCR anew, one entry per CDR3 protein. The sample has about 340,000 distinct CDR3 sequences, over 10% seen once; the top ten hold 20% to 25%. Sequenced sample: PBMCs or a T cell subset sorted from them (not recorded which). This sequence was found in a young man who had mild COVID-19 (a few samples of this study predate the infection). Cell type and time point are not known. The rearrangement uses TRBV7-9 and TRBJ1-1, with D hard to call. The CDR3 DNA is TGTGCCAGCAGCTTCGGCCTCCGAAGCACTGAAGCTTTCTTT. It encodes CASSFGLRSTEAFF.